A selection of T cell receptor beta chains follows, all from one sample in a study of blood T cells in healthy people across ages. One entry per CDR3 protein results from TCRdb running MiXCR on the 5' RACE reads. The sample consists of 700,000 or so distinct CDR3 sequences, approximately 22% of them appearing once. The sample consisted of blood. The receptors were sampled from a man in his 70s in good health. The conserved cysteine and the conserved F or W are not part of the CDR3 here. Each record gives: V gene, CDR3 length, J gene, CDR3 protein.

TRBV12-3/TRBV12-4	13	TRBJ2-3	AGSQTSGGHDTQY
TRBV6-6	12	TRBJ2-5	ASSYRQLQETQY
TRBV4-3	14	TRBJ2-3	ASSQELDRVTDTQY
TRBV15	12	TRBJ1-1	ATSRREGGAEAF
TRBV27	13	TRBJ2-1	ASSFSGGVGSEQF
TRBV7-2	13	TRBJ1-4	ASSLEAQNYEKLF
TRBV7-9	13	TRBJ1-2	ASSLATTGNYGYT
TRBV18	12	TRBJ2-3	ASSPPEGLDTQY
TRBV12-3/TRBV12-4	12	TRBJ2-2	ASRPDGYTGELF
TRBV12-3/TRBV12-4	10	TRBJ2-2	ASIFVSGELF
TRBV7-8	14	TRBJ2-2	ASSLGVLVSTGELF
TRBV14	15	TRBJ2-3	ASSQVLGQGSTDTQY
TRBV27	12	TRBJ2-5	ASRTSGIQETQY